The text below deals with one T cell receptor (beta chain). What it binds is not known. These data are taken from a study of T cell responses to AZD1222 COVID-19 vaccine. Study in general: Recipients boosted at about 4 weeks or about 12 weeks are pooled. General study findings and limits: Of spike-specific TCRs, nearly half reportedly target regions left unmutated in variants. Among the donors, most were white British and more were female, and clonal diversity was possibly underestimated.

CDR1 and CDR2 from the germline V gene are MNHEY and SVGAGI. V dropped 7 bases and J dropped 0; count of bases not matched to a gene: 8. This CDR3 region has 15 residues. Method: immunoSEQ multiplex PCR; TCRdb's copy keeps in-frame clones and lacks some. The sample gives 150,000 or so clones, about nine tenths of which show up once; about 20% is in the top ten. The source material was peripheral blood, sampled on day 0 of AZD1222 vaccination. This chain uses TRBV6-5 with TRBJ1-1, with 7 bases lining up with TRBD1. The clonotype comes from an adult in good health. The CDR3 is CASMGDRAVNTEAFF. DNA for the CDR3: TGTGCCAGCATGGGTGACAGGGCGGTGAACACTGAAGCTTTCTTT.